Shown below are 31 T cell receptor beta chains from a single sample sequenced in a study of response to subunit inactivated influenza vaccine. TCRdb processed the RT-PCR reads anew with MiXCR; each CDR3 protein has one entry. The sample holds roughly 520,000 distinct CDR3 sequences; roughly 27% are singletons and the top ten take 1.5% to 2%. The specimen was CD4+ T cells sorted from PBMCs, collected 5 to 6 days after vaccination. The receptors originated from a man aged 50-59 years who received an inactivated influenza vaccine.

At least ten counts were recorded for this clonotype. This CDR3 reads CGTRWGRAKNIQYF. CDR3 DNA: TGCGGCACACGGTGGGGTAGGGCCAAAAACATTCAGTACTTC. The V gene is TRBV20-1, the J gene TRBJ2-4; D uncertain. This CDR3 region has 14 residues. Germline V gene data show CDR1 as DFQATT and CDR2 as SNEGSKA (reference sequence).

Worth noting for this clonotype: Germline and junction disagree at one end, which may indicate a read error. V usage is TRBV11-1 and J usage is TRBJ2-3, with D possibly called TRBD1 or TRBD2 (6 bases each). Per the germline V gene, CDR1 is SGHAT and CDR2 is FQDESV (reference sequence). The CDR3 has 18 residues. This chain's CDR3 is CASSLGQKAGRDTDAQYF. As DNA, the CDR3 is TGTGCCAGCAGCTTAGGCCAAAAGGCGGGGCGGGACACAGATGCGCAGTATTTT. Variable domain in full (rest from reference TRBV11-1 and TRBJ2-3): EAEVAQSPRYKITEKSQAVAFWCDPISGHATLYWYRQILGQGPELLVQFQDESVVDDSQLPKDRFSAERLKGVDSTLKIQPAELGDSAMYLCASSLGQKAGRDTDAQYFGPGTRLTVL.

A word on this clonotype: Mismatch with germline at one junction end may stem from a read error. The DNA for the CDR3 is TGCAGTGCTCATCAGGGGGCTGGGACCTACGAGAAGTACTTC. Its translation is CSAHQGAGTYEKYF. V and J are TRBV20-1 and TRBJ2-7, with 8 bases that match TRBD1. This CDR3 is 14 amino acids long. CDR1 and CDR2 (germline): DFQATT, SNEGSKA (reference sequence).

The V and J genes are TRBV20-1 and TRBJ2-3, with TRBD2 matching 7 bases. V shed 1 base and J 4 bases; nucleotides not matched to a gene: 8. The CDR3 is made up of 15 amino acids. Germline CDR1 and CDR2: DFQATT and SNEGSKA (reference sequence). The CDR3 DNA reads TGCAGTGCTAGAGTCGGCGGGAGCGGTTCAGATACGCAGTATTTT. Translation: CSARVGGSGSDTQYF.

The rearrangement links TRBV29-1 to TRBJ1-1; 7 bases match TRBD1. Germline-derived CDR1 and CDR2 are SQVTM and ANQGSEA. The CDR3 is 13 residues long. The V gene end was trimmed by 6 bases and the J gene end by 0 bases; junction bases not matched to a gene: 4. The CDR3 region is CSVLGQMNTEAFF. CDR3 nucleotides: TGCAGCGTCCTGGGACAGATGAACACTGAAGCTTTCTTT.

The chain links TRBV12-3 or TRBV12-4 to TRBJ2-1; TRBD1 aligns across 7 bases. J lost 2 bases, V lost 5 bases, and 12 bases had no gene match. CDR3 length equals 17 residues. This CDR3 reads CASSLTGPPLTYNEQFF. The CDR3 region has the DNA TGTGCCAGCAGTCTGACAGGGCCGCCCCTAACCTACAATGAGCAGTTCTTC.

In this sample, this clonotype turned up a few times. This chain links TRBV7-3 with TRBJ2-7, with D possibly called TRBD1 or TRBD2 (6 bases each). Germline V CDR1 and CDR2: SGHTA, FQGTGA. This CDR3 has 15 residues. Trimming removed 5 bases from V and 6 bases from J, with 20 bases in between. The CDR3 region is CASSLGTFRGSEQYF. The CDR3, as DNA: TGTGCCAGCAGCCTGGGGACTTTCAGGGGATCCGAGCAGTACTTC. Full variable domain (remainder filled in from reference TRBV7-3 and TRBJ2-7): GAGVSQTPSNKVTEKGKYVELRCDPISGHTALYWYRQSLGQGPEFLIYFQGTGAADDSGLPNDRFFAVRPEGSVSTLKIQRTERGDSAVYLCASSLGTFRGSEQYFGPGTRLTVT.

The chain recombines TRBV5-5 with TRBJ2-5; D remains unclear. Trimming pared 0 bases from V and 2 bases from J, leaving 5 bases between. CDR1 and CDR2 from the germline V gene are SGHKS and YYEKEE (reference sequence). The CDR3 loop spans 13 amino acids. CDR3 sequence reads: CASSLVRQETQYF. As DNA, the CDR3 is TGTGCCAGCAGCTTGGTCCGGCAAGAGACCCAGTACTTC.

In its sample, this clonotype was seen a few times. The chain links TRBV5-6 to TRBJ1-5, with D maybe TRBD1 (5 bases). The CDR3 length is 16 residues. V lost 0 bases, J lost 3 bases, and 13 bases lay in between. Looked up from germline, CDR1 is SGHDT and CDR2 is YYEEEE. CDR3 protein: CASSLGGDALNQPQHF. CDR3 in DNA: TGTGCCAGCAGCTTGGGGGGGGACGCCCTCAATCAGCCCCAGCATTTT.

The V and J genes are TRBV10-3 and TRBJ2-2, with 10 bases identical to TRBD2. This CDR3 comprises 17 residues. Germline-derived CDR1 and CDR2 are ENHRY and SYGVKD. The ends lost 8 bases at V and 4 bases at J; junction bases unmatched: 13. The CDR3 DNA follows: TGTGCCATCGGTAAGAGCGGGAGGGCGGAGACCACCGGGGAGCTGTTTTTT. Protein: CAIGKSGRAETTGELFF.

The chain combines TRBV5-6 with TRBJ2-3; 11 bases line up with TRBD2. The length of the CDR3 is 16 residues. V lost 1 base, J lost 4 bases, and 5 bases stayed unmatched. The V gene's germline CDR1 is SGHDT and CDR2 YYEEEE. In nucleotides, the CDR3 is TGTGCCAGCAGCTTGCGCCTAGCGGGGGGTTCAGATACGCAGTATTTT. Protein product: CASSLRLAGGSDTQYF.

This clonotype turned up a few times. The CDR3 DNA reads as TGCGCCAGCAGCTTGGCGTCGGGCCACTACGAGCAGTACTTC. It encodes CASSLASGHYEQYF. The V call is TRBV5-1, the J call TRBJ2-7; D is ambiguous. V gave up 0 bases and J gave up 3 bases, with 10 bases separating them. There are 14 residues in the CDR3. Per the germline V gene, CDR1 is SGHRS and CDR2 is YFSETQ.

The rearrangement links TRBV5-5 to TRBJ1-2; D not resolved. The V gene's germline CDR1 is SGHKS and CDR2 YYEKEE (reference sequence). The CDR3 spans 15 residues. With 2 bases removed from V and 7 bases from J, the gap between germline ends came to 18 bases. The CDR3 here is CASSFATLREGGYTF. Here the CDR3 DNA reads TGTGCCAGCAGCTTCGCGACCCTCCGCGAGGGTGGCTACACCTTC. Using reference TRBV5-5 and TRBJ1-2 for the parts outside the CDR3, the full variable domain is DAGVTQSPTHLIKTRGQQVTLRCSPISGHKSVSWYQQVLGQGPQFIFQYYEKEERGRGNFPDRFSARQFPNYSSELNVNALLLGDSALYLCASSFATLREGGYTFGSGTRLTVV.

The CDR3 DNA sequence: TGTGCCAGCAGCCAAGTTGTACTAGCGGGGAACTACGAGCAGTACTTC. It specifies CASSQVVLAGNYEQYF. This chain uses TRBV4-2 with TRBJ2-7; TRBD2 matches at 10 bases. The CDR3 consists of 16 residues. Looked up from germline, CDR1 is LGHNA and CDR2 is YNFKEQ. Unmatched junction bases numbered 6, after V lost 1 base and J lost 3 bases.

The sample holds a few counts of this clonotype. The CDR3 DNA reads as TGTGCCAGCGAGCTGGACCCGAAAAACATTCAGTACTTC. Translation gives CASELDPKNIQYF. The rearrangement joins TRBV5-5 to TRBJ2-4; D call uncertain. V was shortened by 7 bases and J by 4 bases, with 12 bases between the two germline ends. The CDR3 sequence is 13 residues long. Germline V gene sequence: CDR1 SGHKS, CDR2 YYEKEE (reference sequence).

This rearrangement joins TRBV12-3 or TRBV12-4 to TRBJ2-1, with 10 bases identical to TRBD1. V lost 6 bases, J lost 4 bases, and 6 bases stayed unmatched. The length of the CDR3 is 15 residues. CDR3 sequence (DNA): TGTGCCAGCAGGGGACAGGGGAGGGATTACAATGAGCAGTTCTTC. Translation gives CASRGQGRDYNEQFF.

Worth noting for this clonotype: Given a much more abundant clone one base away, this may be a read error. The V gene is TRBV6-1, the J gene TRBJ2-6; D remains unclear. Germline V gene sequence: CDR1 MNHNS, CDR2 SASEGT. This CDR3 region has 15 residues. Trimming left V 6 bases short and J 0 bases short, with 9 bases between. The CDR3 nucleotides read TGTGCCAGCAGCATACAGAGCTCTGGGGCCAACGTCCTGACTTTC. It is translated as CASSIQSSGANVLTF.

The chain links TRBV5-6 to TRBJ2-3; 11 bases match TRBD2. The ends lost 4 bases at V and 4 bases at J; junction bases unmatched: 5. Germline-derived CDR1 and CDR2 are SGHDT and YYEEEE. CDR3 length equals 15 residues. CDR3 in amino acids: CASSRTSGGPDTQYF. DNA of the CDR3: TGTGCCAGCAGCAGAACTAGCGGGGGCCCAGATACGCAGTATTTT.

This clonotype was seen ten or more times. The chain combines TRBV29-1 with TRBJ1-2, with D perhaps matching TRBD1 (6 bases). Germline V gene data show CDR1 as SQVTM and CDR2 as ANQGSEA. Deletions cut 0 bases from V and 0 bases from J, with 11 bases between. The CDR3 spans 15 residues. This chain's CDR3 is CSVEDRGGTNYGYTF. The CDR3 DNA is TGCAGCGTTGAAGATCGCGGGGGCACTAACTATGGCTACACCTTC.

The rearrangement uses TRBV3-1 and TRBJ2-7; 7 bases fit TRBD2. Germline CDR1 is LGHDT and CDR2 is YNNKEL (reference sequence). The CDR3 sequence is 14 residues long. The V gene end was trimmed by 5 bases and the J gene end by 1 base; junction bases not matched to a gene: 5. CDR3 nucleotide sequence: TGTGCCAGCAGCACCAGTAGCGGGTCCTACGAGCAGTACTTC. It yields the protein CASSTSSGSYEQYF.

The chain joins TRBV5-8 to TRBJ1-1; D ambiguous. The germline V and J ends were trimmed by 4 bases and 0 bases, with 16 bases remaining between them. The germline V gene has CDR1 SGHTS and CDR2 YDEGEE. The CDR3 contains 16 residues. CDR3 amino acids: CASSTGLLGMNTEAFF. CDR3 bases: TGTGCCAGCAGCACCGGACTCCTCGGGATGAACACTGAAGCTTTCTTT.

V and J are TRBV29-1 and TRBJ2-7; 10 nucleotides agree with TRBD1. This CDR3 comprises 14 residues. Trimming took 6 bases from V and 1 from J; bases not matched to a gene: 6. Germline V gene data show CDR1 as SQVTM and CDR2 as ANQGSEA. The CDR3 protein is CSVVGTGASYEQYF. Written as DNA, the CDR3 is TGCAGCGTCGTAGGGACAGGGGCTTCCTACGAGCAGTACTTC.

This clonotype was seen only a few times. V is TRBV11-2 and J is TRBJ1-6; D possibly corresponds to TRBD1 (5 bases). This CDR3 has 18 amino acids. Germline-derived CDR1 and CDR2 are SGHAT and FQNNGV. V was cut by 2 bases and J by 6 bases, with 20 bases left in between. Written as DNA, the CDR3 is TGTGCCAGCAGCTTACTTCTCAGACAAAGGGGTGGTAATTCACCCCTCCACTTT. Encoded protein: CASSLLLRQRGGNSPLHF. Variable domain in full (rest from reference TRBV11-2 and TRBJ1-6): EAGVAQSPRYKIIEKRQSVAFWCNPISGHATLYWYQQILGQGPKLLIQFQNNGVVDDSQLPKDRFSAERLKGVDSTLKIQPAKLEDSAVYLCASSLLLRQRGGNSPLHFGNGTRLTVT.

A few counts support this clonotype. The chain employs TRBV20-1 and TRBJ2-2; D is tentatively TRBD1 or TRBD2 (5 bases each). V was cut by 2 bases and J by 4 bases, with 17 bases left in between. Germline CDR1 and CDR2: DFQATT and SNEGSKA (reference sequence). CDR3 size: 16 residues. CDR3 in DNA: TGCAGTGCTAGACCCCCGGGACCACAGCTCACCGGGGAGCTGTTTTTT. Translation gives CSARPPGPQLTGELFF.

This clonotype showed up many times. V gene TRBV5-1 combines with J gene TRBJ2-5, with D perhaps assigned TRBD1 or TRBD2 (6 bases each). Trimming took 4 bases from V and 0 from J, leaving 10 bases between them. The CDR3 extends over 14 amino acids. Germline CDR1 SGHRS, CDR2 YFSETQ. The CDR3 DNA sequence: TGCGCCAGCAGCCCGCGGGACAACCAAGAGACCCAGTACTTC. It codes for CASSPRDNQETQYF.

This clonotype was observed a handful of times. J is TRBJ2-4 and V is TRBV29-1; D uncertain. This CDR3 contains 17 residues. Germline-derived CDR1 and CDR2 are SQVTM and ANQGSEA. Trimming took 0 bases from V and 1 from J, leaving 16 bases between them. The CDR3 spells CSVEDRATLGAKNIQYF. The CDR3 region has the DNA TGCAGCGTTGAAGATCGAGCCACTTTGGGGGCCAAAAACATTCAGTACTTC. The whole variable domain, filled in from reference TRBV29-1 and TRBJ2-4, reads SAVISQKPSRDICQRGTSLTIQCQVDSQVTMMFWYRQQPGQSLTLIATANQGSEATYESGFVIDKFPISRPNLTFSTLTVSNMSPEDSSIYLCSVEDRATLGAKNIQYFGAGTRLSVL.

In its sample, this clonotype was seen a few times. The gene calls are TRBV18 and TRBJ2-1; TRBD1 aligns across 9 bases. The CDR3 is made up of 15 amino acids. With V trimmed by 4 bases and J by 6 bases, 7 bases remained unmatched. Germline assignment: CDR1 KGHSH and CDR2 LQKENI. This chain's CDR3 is CASSRPGTGTNEQFF. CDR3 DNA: TGTGCCAGCTCACGACCCGGGACAGGGACCAATGAGCAGTTCTTC.

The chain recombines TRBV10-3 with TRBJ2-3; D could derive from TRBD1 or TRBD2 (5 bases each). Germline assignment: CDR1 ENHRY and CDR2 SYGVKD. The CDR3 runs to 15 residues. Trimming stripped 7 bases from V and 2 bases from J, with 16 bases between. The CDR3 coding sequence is TGTGCCATCAAATCGGGACCGACTACCACAGATACGCAGTATTTT. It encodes CAIKSGPTTTDTQYF.

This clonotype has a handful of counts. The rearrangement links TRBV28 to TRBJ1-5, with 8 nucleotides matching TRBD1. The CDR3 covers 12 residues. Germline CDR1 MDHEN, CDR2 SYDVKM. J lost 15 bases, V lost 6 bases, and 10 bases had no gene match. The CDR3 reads CASSLNHRGTHF. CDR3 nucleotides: TGTGCCAGCAGCCTAAACCACAGGGGGACGCATTTT.

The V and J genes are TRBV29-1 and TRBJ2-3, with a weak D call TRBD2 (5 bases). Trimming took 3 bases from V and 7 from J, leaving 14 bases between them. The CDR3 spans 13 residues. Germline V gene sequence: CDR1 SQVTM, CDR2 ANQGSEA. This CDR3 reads CSVEPRGQNTQYF. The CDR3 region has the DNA TGCAGCGTTGAGCCTAGAGGGCAAAATACGCAGTATTTT.

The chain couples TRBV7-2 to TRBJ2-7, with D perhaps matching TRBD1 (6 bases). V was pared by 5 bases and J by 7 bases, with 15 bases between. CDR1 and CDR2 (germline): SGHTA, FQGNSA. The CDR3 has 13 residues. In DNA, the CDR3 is TGTGCCAGCAGCACACCTGGACAGCCTGAGCAGTACTTC. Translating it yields CASSTPGQPEQYF.